This note documents a single T cell receptor (beta chain) sequence. Its antigen is unidentified. CFSE-labeled sorted T cells met regulatory or mature dendritic cells for 4 to 6 days. Memory T cells were CD45RO+, naive were CD45RA+, sorted by FACS. The CDR3 is 15 amino acids. From germline, CDR1 is MNHEY and CDR2 SMNVEV (reference sequence). Trimming left V 6 bases short and J 5 bases short, with 14 bases between. The data originate from a study of regulatory dendritic cells for organ transplantation. Some clones are missing from TCRdb's copy, which holds only in-frame ones; the method was immunoSEQ multiplex PCR. The data contain around 19,000 clones, around 80% of them singletons.

The sample consisted of memory CD4+ T cells from blood cultured with regulatory dendritic cells. Subset specified: CD45RO+ memory T cells. The rearrangement joins TRBV27 to TRBJ1-6; no firm D call. This TCR derives from a human donor in good health. The CDR3 is CASRMNRLHNSPLHF. The CDR3, as DNA: TGTGCCAGCAGGATGAACAGACTCCATAATTCACCCCTCCACTTT.